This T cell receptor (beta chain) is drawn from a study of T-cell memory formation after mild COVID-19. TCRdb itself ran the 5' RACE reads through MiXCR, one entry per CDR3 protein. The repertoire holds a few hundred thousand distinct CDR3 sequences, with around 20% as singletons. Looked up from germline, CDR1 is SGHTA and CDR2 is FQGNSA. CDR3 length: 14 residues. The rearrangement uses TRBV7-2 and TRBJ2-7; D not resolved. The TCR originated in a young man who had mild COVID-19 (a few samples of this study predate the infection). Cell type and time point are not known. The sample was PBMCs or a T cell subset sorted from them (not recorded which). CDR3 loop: CDSSLAEISYEQYV. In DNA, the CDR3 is TGTGACAGCAGCTTAGCAGAGATTTCCTACGAGCAGTACGTC.